This record covers a single T cell receptor beta chain. The target of this receptor is not known. Base qualities are not recorded, but no much larger clone differs from it by a single base. These data originate in a study of blood T cell repertoires in COVID-19 (dated by TCRdb to between 2020 and 2021). Background for the entire study: Samples covering the acute and convalescent phases of COVID-19 were provided by collaborators in the United States, Italy and Spain. Where available, HLA class I and class II types were taken from metadata supplied by the sample provider and were not determined by assay-based typing. The material from the prospective study consisted of cDNA or gDNA derived from T cells, B-cell-depleted T cells, or PBMCs. The samples were drawn from the first 160 participants of the ongoing ImmuneRACE study and from 1,254 subjects provided by 6 global collaborators. The dataset comprised deeply sampled blood TCRbeta repertoires from subjects exposed to, actively infected with, or recovered from COVID-19. The repertoires were released in a freely available public database meant as a resource for research on the immune response to SARS-CoV-2. Sample metadata almost always included a de-identified subject ID, COVID-19 status, age in years and sex. Overall study results and their limits: How much clinical and demographic metadata was included differed by source and by participant, and the metadata was provided uncurated.

Each collaborating institution followed its own protocols to collect whole blood in K2EDTA tubes. Collaborator samples were shipped for TCRbeta analysis as frozen whole blood, isolated PBMCs, or DNA extracted from either sample type. TCRbeta CDR3 regions were amplified from genomic DNA by means of the immunoSEQ Assay, a bias-controlled multiplex PCR. Processing in the source paper ran as follows. The number of nucleated cells in each sample was estimated from the amplification of reference gene primers within the assay. To quantify the absolute abundance of each unique TCRbeta CDR3 rearrangement, sequence reads were collapsed and filtered. For each sample, productive Simpson clonality was calculated as the square root of Simpson's diversity index across productive rearrangements. TCRdb retrieved this table from immuneACCESS and kept in-frame rearrangements only. Not all clones are present; in checked studies, unresolved V genes account for under half, and no reason is known for the remainder. V, J and clone size are those of that table, while D and trimming were read from the DNA. For this sample the table gives about 180,000 clones, of which approximately 80% were detected only once. In total, the top ten clones hold about 7% of the sample.

Sequencing was done on a sample of peripheral blood. The TCR comes from a human donor in a cohort sampled during active COVID-19.

The nucleotides are TGTGCCAGCAGCTCCGGGACAGGGAGTCAGCCCCAGCATTTT. It codes for CASSSGTGSQPQHF. The V and J segments used are TRBV13 and TRBJ1-5; the central 9 bases match TRBD1. The V end gives up 4 bases and the J end 6 bases, leaving 4 bases in the junction not matched to a gene. CDR1 PRHDT and CDR2 FYEKMQ are derived from the germline V gene (reference sequence). The CDR3, from cysteine to phenylalanine, totals 14 residues. This entry keeps only the CDR3 DNA: 42 bases, framed from base 1. Reference TRBV13 and TRBJ1-5 proteins supply the regions before and after the CDR3; the full variable domain is: AAGVIQSPRHLIKEKRETATLKCYPIPRHDTVYWYQQGPGQDPQFLISFYEKMQSDKGSIPDRFSAQQFSDYHSELNMSSLELGDSALYFCASSSGTGSQPQHFGDGTRLSIL.